This record concerns one T cell receptor beta chain sequence. Its antigen remains unidentified. A much bigger clone sits one base away, suggesting this may be a read error. The conserved phenylalanine or tryptophan normally closing the CDR3 is absent here, so this likely arose from a read error. This specimen belongs to a study of identical twins. Whole-study findings and limits: Findings came from cross-sectional statistics, without long-term follow-up of donors. Twin-shared out-of-frame alpha sequences showed excess low generation probability.

CDR1 is SGHRS, CDR2 YFSETQ, per germline. Trimming took off 0 bases at V and 5 bases at J, with 5 bases between the two ends. CDR3 length: 13 residues. MiXCR, run by TCRdb on the 5' RACE reads, gives a single entry per CDR3 protein. Among fewer than 450,000 distinct CDR3 sequences listed, about 10% were seen once. Source material: naive T cells sorted from blood. This sequence was found in a woman aged 45-59 years in good health. The chain couples TRBV5-1 to TRBJ2-2; D unclear. The CDR3 sequence is CASSLDPTGELFC. In nucleotides, the CDR3 is TGCGCCAGCAGCTTGGACCCTACCGGGGAGCTGTTTTGT.